One sample yielded the 23 T cell receptor beta chains listed below, sequenced in a study of T-cell reconstitution after alpha-beta-depleted transplantation in children. Researchers prepared the TCRbeta library using unique molecular identifiers, the study reports. TCRdb re-analysed the PCR reads in MiXCR, keeping a single row per CDR3 protein. The data contain some 590,000 distinct CDR3 sequences, over 9.5% of them singletons. The sample was PBMCs from the stem cell graft donor, taken from the stem cell graft. The receptors were sampled from a human donor who donated a stem cell graft to a child with acute myeloid leukemia.

This clonotype turned up a few times. This chain joins TRBV5-1 and TRBJ2-7; the match to TRBD2 covers 7 bases. Germline assignment: CDR1 SGHRS and CDR2 YFSETQ. The trim removed 3 bases at V and 5 bases at J, leaving 17 bases unmatched. This CDR3 has 17 residues. As DNA, the CDR3 is TGCGCCAGCAGCTGGGGACTGGGAGGGAGGTCCAGCCACGAGCAGTACTTC. This gives the protein CASSWGLGGRSSHEQYF.

This clonotype was observed many times. The chain links TRBV20-1 to TRBJ1-4; 9 bases map to TRBD1. This CDR3 region has 14 residues. Unmatched junction bases numbered 5, after V lost 3 bases and J lost 6 bases. CDR1 and CDR2 from the germline V gene are DFQATT and SNEGSKA (reference sequence). CDR3 sequence: CSASPWTGDEKLFF. CDR3 bases: TGCAGTGCTAGCCCTTGGACAGGGGATGAAAAACTGTTTTTT.

The gene calls are TRBV20-1 and TRBJ1-3; 8 nucleotides agree with TRBD1. The CDR3 covers 14 residues. V shed 6 bases, J shed 6 bases, and the junction held 10 bases outside the gene matches. Germline V lookup: CDR1 DFQATT, CDR2 SNEGSKA (reference sequence). CDR3 region: CSAPTPGGENTIYF. The CDR3 DNA reads TGCAGTGCCCCTACGCCAGGGGGCGAAAACACCATATATTTT.

In this sample, this clonotype turned up many times. V is TRBV27 and J is TRBJ2-3, with D hard to call. The germline V and J ends were trimmed by 4 bases and 1 base, with 9 bases remaining between them. This CDR3 region has 14 residues. CDR1 and CDR2 (germline): MNHEY, SMNVEV (reference sequence). The CDR3 loop reads CASSSRAGTDTQYF. The CDR3 DNA is TGTGCCAGCAGTTCAAGGGCGGGCACAGATACGCAGTATTTT.

This clonotype showed up just once. This rearrangement joins TRBV25-1 to TRBJ2-7; 7 bases line up with TRBD1. The V gene's germline CDR1 is MGHDK and CDR2 SYGVNS. V trimming: 1 base; J trimming: 2 bases; junction bases outside the gene matches: 8. This CDR3 is 16 amino acids long. CDR3 coding DNA: TGTGCCAGCAGTGAATCTTTAGGGACAGTGACCTACGAGCAGTACTTC. It specifies CASSESLGTVTYEQYF.

This chain links TRBV11-3 with TRBJ2-5, with D maybe TRBD2 (6 bases). Deletions cut 4 bases from V and 5 bases from J, with 17 bases between. The CDR3 length is 15 residues. Per the germline V gene, CDR1 is SGHNT and CDR2 is YENEEA. The DNA for the CDR3 is TGTGCCAGCAGCTCACGGCGGGATGGGGGGGAGACCCAGTACTTC. Translating it yields CASSSRRDGGETQYF.

This clonotype has more than one count but fewer than ten. The chain uses TRBV30 and TRBJ2-7; TRBD1 is a possible D gene (5 bases). This CDR3 is built from 12 residues. Germline V gene sequence: CDR1 GTSNPN, CDR2 SVGIG (reference sequence). The V end was cut by 1 base, the J end by 6 bases, with 10 bases between. The DNA for the CDR3 is TGTGCCTGGAGTGATGGGGCTAGCGAGCAGTACTTC. Translated, it gives CAWSDGASEQYF. Looking up the rest from reference TRBV30 and TRBJ2-7 gives the full variable domain: SQTIHQWPATLVQPVGSPLSLECTVEGTSNPNLYWYRQAAGRGLQLLFYSVGIGQISSEVPQNLSASRPQDRQFILSSKKLLLSDSGFYLCAWSDGASEQYFGPGTRLTVT.

This clonotype was recorded a few times. V gene TRBV7-2 combines with J gene TRBJ1-1; unclear D gene. Germline V lookup: CDR1 SGHTA, CDR2 FQGNSA. The CDR3 has 14 residues. The V end lost 3 bases, the J end lost 1 base, and 9 bases lay between the germline ends. CDR3 bases: TGTGCCAGCAGCTTCTGGGCAGCGAACACTGAAGCTTTCTTT. Translated, it gives CASSFWAANTEAFF.

The genes are TRBV20-1 and TRBJ2-7; D is possibly TRBD1 or TRBD2 (6 bases each). V was trimmed by 6 bases and J by 2 bases, leaving 14 bases between them. Germline CDR1 DFQATT, CDR2 SNEGSKA (reference sequence). The CDR3 runs to 13 residues. The CDR3: CSALEGGPYEQYF. CDR3 sequence (DNA): TGCAGTGCCCTAGAGGGGGGCCCCTACGAGCAGTACTTC.

The V gene is TRBV5-1, the J gene TRBJ1-1; D remains ambiguous. The germline gives CDR1 SGHRS, CDR2 YFSETQ. Trimming left V 2 bases short and J 2 bases short, with 10 bases between. This CDR3 has 14 amino acids. CDR3 in amino acids: CASSFGQDNTEAFF. CDR3 in DNA: TGCGCCAGCAGCTTCGGCCAGGATAACACTGAAGCTTTCTTT.

The CDR3 DNA sequence: TGTGCCAGCAGCAAAAACGTTTATGGCTACACCTTC. This codes for CASSKNVYGYTF. V gene TRBV16 combines with J gene TRBJ1-2; D is uncertain. The CDR3 loop spans 12 amino acids. Germline V CDR1 and CDR2: KGHSY, FQNENV. Trimming removed 5 bases at V and 5 bases at J, with 9 bases between.

In this sample, this clonotype turned up a few times. The genes are TRBV7-3 and TRBJ2-5, with D possibly TRBD1 on 7 matching bases. V dropped 4 bases and J dropped 4 bases, with 16 bases sitting between them. Germline CDR1 reads SGHTA; CDR2 reads FQGTGA. The CDR3 has 15 amino acids. The CDR3 is CASSSTGLGGETQYF. In DNA, the CDR3 is TGTGCCAGCAGCTCGACAGGGTTGGGGGGAGAGACCCAGTACTTC.

The chain uses TRBV20-1 and TRBJ2-1; TRBD1 might be the D (5 bases). The CDR3 spans 14 residues. The germline CDR1 and CDR2 sequences are DFQATT and SNEGSKA (reference sequence). Trimming pared 0 bases from V and 6 bases from J, leaving 12 bases between. In DNA, the CDR3 is TGCAGTGCTAGAGATCTACGTGGGGCCAATGAGCAGTTCTTC. As protein: CSARDLRGANEQFF.

Of note for this clonotype: This may be a read error, as it is one base from a much larger clone. This chain uses TRBV20-1 with TRBJ1-1, with TRBD1 matching over 9 bases. Germline V gene sequence: CDR1 DFQATT, CDR2 SNEGSKA (reference sequence). The CDR3 runs 14 residues. The junction had 8 bases not matched to a gene; V was cut back by 7 bases and J by 2 bases. The chain's CDR3 is CSGQGVKCNTEAFF. As DNA, the CDR3 is TGCAGTGGACAGGGGGTGAAATGTAACACTGAAGCTTTCTTT.

This clonotype was seen a handful of times. The genes are TRBV18 and TRBJ2-3, with TRBD2 matching over 12 bases. The length of the CDR3 is 18 residues. V dropped 3 bases and J dropped 1; count of bases not matched to a gene: 8. CDR1 is KGHSH and CDR2 is LQKENI in the germline V gene. DNA for the CDR3: TGTGCCAGCTCACCGATAGGACTAGCGGGAACGGGCACAGATACGCAGTATTTT. It codes for CASSPIGLAGTGTDTQYF.

Many counts were recorded for this clonotype. The J gene is TRBJ2-7, the V gene TRBV28, with 16 bases lining up with TRBD2. This CDR3 region has 16 residues. J was trimmed by 3 bases and V by 8 bases; bases with no gene match: 7. Germline V gene sequence: CDR1 MDHEN, CDR2 SYDVKM. CDR3 amino acids: CASQGLAGGMGYEQYF. Written as DNA, the CDR3 is TGTGCCAGCCAGGGACTAGCGGGAGGGATGGGCTACGAGCAGTACTTC.

This clonotype has only a few counts. This chain uses TRBV6-1 with TRBJ2-7; D might be TRBD1 (5 bases). V dropped 5 bases and J dropped 2 bases, with 13 bases sitting between them. There are 14 residues in the CDR3. In germline, CDR1 is MNHNS, CDR2 SASEGT. The CDR3 region has the DNA TGTGCCAGCAGTCCCCCAACAGGCACCTACGAGCAGTACTTC. It yields the protein CASSPPTGTYEQYF.

The sample holds a few counts of this clonotype. V usage is TRBV7-2 and J usage is TRBJ2-5; 10 nucleotides match TRBD2. The CDR3 covers 16 residues. Germline V gene sequence: CDR1 SGHTA, CDR2 FQGNSA. Trimming cost V 0 bases and J 4 bases; bases outside gene matches: 5. The CDR3 reads CASSLAVAGGAETQYF. As DNA, the CDR3 is TGTGCCAGCAGCTTAGCGGTAGCGGGAGGTGCAGAGACCCAGTACTTC.

The chain joins TRBV12-3 or TRBV12-4 to TRBJ2-3; 8 bases match TRBD1. Trimming at V came to 5 bases and at J to 2 bases, leaving 12 bases not matched to a gene. The CDR3 covers 17 residues. CDR3 amino acids: CASSIYRQGIHTDTQYF. The CDR3 DNA reads as TGTGCCAGCAGTATTTATAGACAGGGGATACACACAGATACGCAGTATTTT.

This clonotype came up many times. This chain joins TRBV3-1 and TRBJ2-7, with TRBD2 matching 9 bases. Germline V gives CDR1 LGHDT, CDR2 YNNKEL (reference sequence). CDR3 length: 16 residues. V lost 2 bases to trimming and J lost 6 bases; unmatched junction nucleotides: 11. CDR3 residues: CASSQRFPTREGEQYF. The CDR3 DNA sequence: TGTGCCAGCAGCCAAAGGTTCCCTACGCGGGAGGGCGAGCAGTACTTC.

This clonotype was observed at least ten times. The chain carries TRBV20-1 and TRBJ2-1; 8 bases agree with TRBD2. The germline V gene has CDR1 DFQATT and CDR2 SNEGSKA (reference sequence). V trimming: 7 bases; J trimming: 3 bases; junction bases outside the gene matches: 17. CDR3 length: 17 residues. CDR3 DNA sequence: TGCAGTGGAGTTCCCGGGGGGGGGTCTACCTTCTACAATGAGCAGTTCTTC. This sequence encodes CSGVPGGGSTFYNEQFF.

The table lists this clonotype with a few counts. V is TRBV6-5 and J is TRBJ2-2; 7 bases map to TRBD2. This CDR3 spans 15 amino acids. Germline V CDR1 and CDR2: MNHEY, SVGAGI. Trimming cost V 4 bases and J 3 bases; bases outside gene matches: 5. This chain's CDR3 is CASSWGGGHTGELFF. The CDR3 DNA reads as TGTGCCAGCAGTTGGGGGGGTGGACACACCGGGGAGCTGTTTTTT.

The sample holds many counts of this clonotype. The chain is built from TRBV7-2 and TRBJ2-1; TRBD1 might be the D (6 bases). Between the trimmed V and J ends, which lost 4 bases and 8 bases, there was a span of 12 bases. The CDR3 length is 13 residues. The germline V gene encodes CDR1 SGHTA and CDR2 FQGNSA. The CDR3 protein is CASSSLDRHEQFF. In DNA, the CDR3 is TGTGCCAGCAGCTCCCTTGACAGGCATGAGCAGTTCTTC.